This T cell receptor (beta chain) was identified during a study of T-cell memory formation after mild COVID-19. Germline CDR1 and CDR2: LGHDT and YNNKEL (reference sequence). Trimming at V came to 2 bases and at J to 12 bases, leaving 9 bases not matched to a gene. The CDR3 has 14 residues. TCRdb processed the 5' RACE reads anew with MiXCR; each CDR3 protein has one entry. The sample carries some 200,000 distinct CDR3 sequences, about 22% recorded once. This receptor was taken from an adult woman who had mild COVID-19 (a few samples of this study predate the infection). Cell type and time point are not known. This sequence joins TRBV3-1 and TRBJ2-1; TRBD2 agrees at 8 bases. The sequenced material came from PBMCs or a T cell subset sorted from them (not recorded which). CDR3 sequence (DNA): TGTGCCAGCAGCCAAATATCCAGTGCGGGGGGGCAGTTCTTC. Amino acids: CASSQISSAGGQFF.